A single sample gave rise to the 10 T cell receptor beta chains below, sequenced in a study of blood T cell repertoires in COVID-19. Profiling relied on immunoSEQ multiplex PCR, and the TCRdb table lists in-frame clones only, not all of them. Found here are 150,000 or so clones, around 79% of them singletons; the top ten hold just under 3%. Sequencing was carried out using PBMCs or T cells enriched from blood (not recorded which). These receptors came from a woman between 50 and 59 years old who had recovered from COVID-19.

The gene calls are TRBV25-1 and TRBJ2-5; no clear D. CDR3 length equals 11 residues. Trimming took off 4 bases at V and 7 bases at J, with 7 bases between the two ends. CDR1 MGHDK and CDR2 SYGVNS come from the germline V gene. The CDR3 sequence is CASSVLRTQYF. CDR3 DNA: TGTGCCAGCAGTGTTCTACGGACCCAGTACTTC.

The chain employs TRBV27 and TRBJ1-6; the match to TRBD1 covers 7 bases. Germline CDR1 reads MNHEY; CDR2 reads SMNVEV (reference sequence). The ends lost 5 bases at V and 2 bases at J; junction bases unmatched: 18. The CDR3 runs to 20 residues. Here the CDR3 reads CASSTRRDSLPIAYNSPLHF. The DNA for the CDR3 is TGTGCCAGCAGTACTCGCCGGGACAGTCTCCCAATCGCCTATAATTCACCCCTCCACTTT.

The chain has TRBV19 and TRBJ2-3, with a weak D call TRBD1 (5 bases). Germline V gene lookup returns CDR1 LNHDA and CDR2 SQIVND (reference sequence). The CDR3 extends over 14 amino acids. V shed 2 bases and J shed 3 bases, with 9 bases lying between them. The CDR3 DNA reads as TGTGCCAGTAGTATAAGGGGAAGGACAGATACGCAGTATTTT. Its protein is CASSIRGRTDTQYF.

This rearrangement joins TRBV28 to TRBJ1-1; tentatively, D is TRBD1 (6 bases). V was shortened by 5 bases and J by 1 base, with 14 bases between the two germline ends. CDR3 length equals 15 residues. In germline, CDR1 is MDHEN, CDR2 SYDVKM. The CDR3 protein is CASSQYRVENTEAFF. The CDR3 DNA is TGTGCCAGCAGTCAATACAGGGTGGAGAACACTGAAGCTTTCTTT.

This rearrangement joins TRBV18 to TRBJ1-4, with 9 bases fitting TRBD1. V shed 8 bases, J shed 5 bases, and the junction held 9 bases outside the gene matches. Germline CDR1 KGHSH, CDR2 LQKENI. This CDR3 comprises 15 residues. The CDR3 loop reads CASTYSGTGNEKLFF. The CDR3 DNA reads TGTGCCAGCACCTACTCCGGGACAGGGAATGAAAAACTGTTTTTT.

The CDR3 nucleotides read TGTGCCAGCACTAGCGGCTCCTACAATGAGCAGTTCTTC. Amino acids: CASTSGSYNEQFF. This chain links TRBV28 with TRBJ2-1, with 7 bases fitting TRBD2. This CDR3 comprises 13 residues. The ends lost 7 bases at V and 0 bases at J; junction bases unmatched: 0. Per germline, CDR1 MDHEN and CDR2 SYDVKM.

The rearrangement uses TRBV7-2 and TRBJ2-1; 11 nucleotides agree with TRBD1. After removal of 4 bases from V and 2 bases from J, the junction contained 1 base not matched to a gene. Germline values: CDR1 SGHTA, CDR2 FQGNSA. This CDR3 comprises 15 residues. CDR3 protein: CASSSDRGPYNEQFF. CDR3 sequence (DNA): TGTGCCAGCAGCTCGGACAGGGGGCCCTACAATGAGCAGTTCTTC.

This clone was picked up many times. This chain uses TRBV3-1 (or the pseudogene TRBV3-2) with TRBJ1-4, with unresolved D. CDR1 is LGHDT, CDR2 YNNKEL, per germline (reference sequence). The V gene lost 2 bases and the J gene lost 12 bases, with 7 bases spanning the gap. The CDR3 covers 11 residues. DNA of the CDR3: TGTGCCAGCAGCCAAAGCGGGCAACTGTTTTTT. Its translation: CASSQSGQLFF.

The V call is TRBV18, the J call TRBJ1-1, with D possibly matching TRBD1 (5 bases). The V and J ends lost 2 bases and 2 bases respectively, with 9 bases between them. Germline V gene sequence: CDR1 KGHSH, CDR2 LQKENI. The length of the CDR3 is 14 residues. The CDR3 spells CASSPGTYNTEAFF. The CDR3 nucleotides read TGTGCCAGCTCACCAGGGACTTACAACACTGAAGCTTTCTTT.

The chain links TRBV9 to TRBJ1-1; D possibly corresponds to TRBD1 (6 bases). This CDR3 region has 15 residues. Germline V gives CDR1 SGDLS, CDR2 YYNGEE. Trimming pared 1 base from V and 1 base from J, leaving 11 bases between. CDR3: CASSVSPGENTEAFF. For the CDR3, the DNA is TGTGCCAGCAGCGTATCGCCAGGGGAGAACACTGAAGCTTTCTTT. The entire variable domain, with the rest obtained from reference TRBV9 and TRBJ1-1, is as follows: DSGVTQTPKHLITATGQRVTLRCSPRSGDLSVYWYQQSLDQGLQFLIQYYNGEERAKGNILERFSAQQFPDLHSELNLSSLELGDSALYFCASSVSPGENTEAFFGQGTRLTVV.